Listed below are T cell receptor beta chains from one sample, sequenced in a study of blood T cell repertoires in COVID-19. Generated by immunoSEQ multiplex PCR, the TCRdb table keeps only in-frame clones and is missing some. The table records 100,000 to 150,000 clones, around 76% of them present only once. Sequenced: peripheral blood. These receptors were collected from a man between 60 and 70 years old with acute or convalescent COVID-19. Each CDR3 is given with its conserved first and last residue. The D gene is left open where the match is weak. Not every row has a clone size; where given, it reads once, few, many or a size class.

clone size	CDR3 length	D gene	V gene	J gene	CDR3 protein	CDR3 DNA
.	15	TRBD1	TRBV6-1	TRBJ1-1	CASSELGQGGTEAFF	TGTGCCAGCAGTGAGCTGGGACAGGGAGGCACTGAAGCTTTCTTT
.	12	.	TRBV10-3	TRBJ1-2	CAISDSGDGYTF	TGTGCCATCAGTGACTCAGGGGATGGCTACACCTTC
.	14	.	TRBV14	TRBJ2-7	CASSPSSGNYEQYF	TGTGCCAGCAGCCCGTCCTCCGGGAACTACGAGCAGTACTTC
.	16	TRBD2	TRBV18	TRBJ2-7	CASSPPLGGSRYEQYF	TGTGCCAGCTCACCACCCCTTGGCGGGAGTAGGTACGAGCAGTACTTC
.	14	TRBD1	TRBV6-5	TRBJ2-5	CASSFATGGETQYF	TGTGCCAGCAGTTTCGCGACAGGGGGAGAGACCCAGTACTTC
.	14	TRBD1	TRBV10-1	TRBJ2-2	CASSDQGVNGELFF	TGCGCCAGCAGTGATCAGGGGGTGAACGGGGAGCTGTTTTTT
.	17	.	TRBV11-2	TRBJ1-3	CASSLVGRRSSGNTIYF	TGTGCCAGCAGCTTAGTCGGCAGGAGGTCCTCTGGAAACACCATATATTTT
.	14	TRBD1	TRBV19	TRBJ1-5	CASSIETGNQPQHF	TGTGCCAGTAGTATAGAGACAGGGAATCAGCCCCAGCATTTT
.	14	.	TRBV6-5	TRBJ2-5	CASSPTRRGETQYF	TGTGCCAGCAGTCCGACTAGGCGAGGGGAGACCCAGTACTTC
.	17	TRBD2	TRBV4-2	TRBJ2-2	CASGLLAGGLGTGELFF	TGTGCCAGCGGGTTACTAGCGGGGGGGCTTGGCACCGGGGAGCTGTTTTTT
.	16	TRBD2	TRBV5-6	TRBJ2-2	CASTLWVASGTGELFF	TGTGCCAGCACTCTCTGGGTGGCTAGCGGTACCGGGGAGCTGTTTTTT
.	16	.	TRBV19	TRBJ2-6	CASSVDTPSGANVLTF	TGTGCCAGTAGTGTCGACACCCCCTCTGGGGCCAACGTCCTGACTTTC
.	16	TRBD1	TRBV4-1	TRBJ1-5	CASSRGQGEGNQPQHF	TGCGCCAGCAGCCGGGGACAGGGAGAGGGCAATCAGCCCCAGCATTTT
.	13	.	TRBV7-3	TRBJ1-5	CASSPTDDQPQHF	TGTGCCAGCAGCCCTACAGACGATCAGCCCCAGCATTTT
.	12	TRBD2	TRBV29-1	TRBJ2-1	CSGVSGINEQFF	TGCAGCGGTGTGAGCGGGATAAATGAGCAGTTCTTC
.	14	TRBD1	TRBV3-1/TRBV3-2	TRBJ1-1	CASSPYRDRLEAFF	TGTGCCAGCAGCCCATACCGGGACAGGCTCGAAGCTTTCTTT
.	14	.	TRBV7-9	TRBJ2-7	CASSLAGGTYEQYF	TGTGCCAGCAGCTTAGCGGGGGGAACCTACGAGCAGTACTTC
.	15	.	TRBV7-9	TRBJ2-1	CASSSTAAIIHEQFF	TGTGCCAGCAGCTCTACTGCGGCTATAATTCATGAGCAGTTCTTC
.	12	.	TRBV4-1	TRBJ2-1	CASSQGVYEQFF	TGCGCCAGCAGCCAAGGAGTCTATGAGCAGTTCTTC
.	14	TRBD2	TRBV10-2	TRBJ2-7	CASSESGLANEQYF	TGCGCCAGCAGTGAGTCCGGACTAGCAAACGAGCAGTACTTC
.	15	.	TRBV11-2	TRBJ2-2	CASSFRQGNTGELFF	TGTGCCAGCAGCTTTAGGCAGGGAAACACCGGGGAGCTGTTTTTT
.	13	TRBD2	TRBV3-1/TRBV3-2	TRBJ2-7	CASSPSGSNEQYF	TGTGCCAGCAGCCCTAGCGGGAGTAACGAGCAGTACTTC
.	14	.	TRBV24-1	TRBJ1-6	CATSDWQGNSPLHF	TGTGCCACCAGTGATTGGCAGGGAAATTCACCCCTCCACTTT
once	15	.	TRBV11-3	TRBJ1-1	CASTPEARLNTEAFF	TGTGCCAGCACCCCAGAAGCGCGGCTGAACACTGAAGCTTTCTTT
.	15	.	TRBV27	TRBJ2-1	CASSGPEGTSNEQFF	TGTGCCAGCAGTGGACCCGAAGGAACTAGTAATGAGCAGTTCTTC
few	11	TRBD1	TRBV10-3	TRBJ1-1	CAISEWTGAFF	TGTGCCATCAGTGAATGGACAGGAGCTTTCTTT
.	17	TRBD2	TRBV30	TRBJ2-1	CAWSTPRRVAGYNEQFF	TGTGCCTGGAGTACCCCCCGCCGGGTAGCGGGATATAATGAGCAGTTCTTC
.	16	TRBD2	TRBV7-3	TRBJ2-1	CASSLDRPSGWNEQFF	TGTGCCAGCAGCTTAGATCGTCCTAGCGGGTGGAATGAGCAGTTCTTC
.	12	.	TRBV19	TRBJ1-1	CASSPRGGSAFF	TGTGCCAGTAGTCCTCGGGGGGGAAGCGCTTTCTTT
.	16	TRBD1	TRBV27	TRBJ2-3	CASSLSGTGGSLTQYF	TGTGCCAGCAGTTTATCAGGGACAGGGGGGTCATTGACGCAGTATTTT
.	14	.	TRBV5-1	TRBJ2-1	CASGGAGSYNEQFF	TGCGCCAGCGGGGGGGCGGGGTCCTACAATGAGCAGTTCTTC
.	12	.	TRBV12-5	TRBJ2-6	CASGLKANVLTF	TGTGCTAGTGGATTAAAGGCCAACGTCCTGACTTTC
.	18	TRBD2	TRBV7-8	TRBJ2-3	CASTPHSGGFDSTDTQYF	TGTGCCAGCACCCCCCATTCGGGAGGGTTCGATAGCACAGATACGCAGTATTTT
.	16	TRBD2	TRBV27	TRBJ2-6	CASSLLRGVGANVLTF	TGTGCCAGCAGTTTATTACGGGGGGTAGGGGCCAACGTCCTGACTTTC
.	14	.	TRBV9	TRBJ2-3	CASSVWTSTDTQYF	TGTGCCAGCAGCGTCTGGACTAGCACAGATACGCAGTATTTT
.	14	.	TRBV24-1	TRBJ2-3	CATSVPSDTDTQYF	TGTGCCACCAGTGTCCCCAGCGACACAGATACGCAGTATTTT
few	16	TRBD1	TRBV11-2	TRBJ2-5	CASSQPTGGALETQYF	TGTGCCAGCAGCCAACCGACAGGGGGCGCTTTAGAGACCCAGTACTTC
few	15	TRBD1	TRBV2	TRBJ2-7	CASRRQGALVSEQYF	TGTGCCAGCAGGCGGCAGGGGGCGCTTGTAAGCGAGCAGTACTTC
.	15	.	TRBV5-1	TRBJ1-4	CASSLAGVSNEKLFF	TGCGCCAGCAGCTTGGCCGGGGTATCTAATGAAAAACTGTTTTTT
.	15	TRBD1	TRBV27	TRBJ1-2	CASRLKGTGAYGYTF	TGTGCCAGCAGGCTCAAAGGGACAGGAGCATATGGCTACACCTTC
.	16	TRBD1	TRBV7-3	TRBJ1-1	CASSSQRQGNGAEAFF	TGTGCCAGCAGCTCGCAACGACAGGGTAACGGCGCTGAAGCTTTCTTT
once	15	TRBD2	TRBV9	TRBJ2-5	CASRGGAEPQETQYF	TGTGCCAGCAGGGGAGGGGCGGAGCCACAAGAGACCCAGTACTTC
.	15	TRBD1	TRBV11-2	TRBJ1-2	CASSPSQGAGHGYTF	TGTGCCAGCAGCCCAAGTCAGGGGGCCGGGCATGGCTACACCTTC
few	16	TRBD1	TRBV12-5	TRBJ2-7	CASGLILTGGIGEQYF	TGTGCTAGTGGTTTAATCCTCACAGGGGGAATAGGCGAGCAGTACTTC
.	11	TRBD2	TRBV30	TRBJ2-1	CAWASGRGQFF	TGTGCCTGGGCTAGCGGGAGGGGGCAGTTCTTC